A single sample is the source of the 17 T cell receptor beta chains below, sequenced in a study of T-cell memory formation after mild COVID-19. A single record per CDR3 protein comes from TCRdb applying MiXCR to the 5' RACE reads. The sample shows 250,000 to 400,000 distinct CDR3 sequences, about 13% of them seen only once. Source material: PBMCs or a T cell subset sorted from them (not recorded which). These receptor sequences come from a man aged 18-30 years who had mild COVID-19 (a few samples of this study predate the infection). Cell type and time point are not known.

This chain uses TRBV12-3 or TRBV12-4 with TRBJ2-2; D remains ambiguous. Between the trimmed V and J ends, which lost 6 bases and 6 bases, there was a span of 17 bases. CDR3 length equals 15 residues. The CDR3 is CASRIIRGAPGELFF. The CDR3, as DNA: TGTGCCAGCAGGATAATCCGAGGTGCGCCCGGGGAGCTGTTTTTT.

The table lists this clonotype with a few counts. The genes are TRBV20-1 and TRBJ2-1; maybe TRBD2 (5 bases). The V gene's germline CDR1 is DFQATT and CDR2 SNEGSKA (reference sequence). CDR3 length: 13 amino acids. V was clipped by 5 bases and J by 12 bases, with 20 bases between them. The chain's CDR3 is CSAPTGTTPRQFF. Written as DNA, the CDR3 is TGCAGTGCTCCCACGGGAACCACACCCCGGCAGTTCTTC.

This clonotype has ten or more counts. CDR3 loop: CATSGQGQNQPQHF. CDR3 coding DNA: TGTGCCACCAGTGGGCAGGGCCAAAATCAGCCCCAGCATTTT. V and J are TRBV24-1 and TRBJ1-5; D might be TRBD1 (5 bases). Germline loops: CDR1 KGHDR, CDR2 SFDVKD. Trimming cost V 5 bases and J 4 bases, with 11 bases left between them. The CDR3 spans 14 residues.

The chain uses TRBV20-1 and TRBJ2-7; maybe TRBD1 (6 bases). Trimming pared 6 bases from V and 5 bases from J, leaving 11 bases between. In germline, CDR1 is DFQATT, CDR2 SNEGSKA (reference sequence). CDR3 length equals 11 residues. CDR3 bases: TGCAGTGCCTACGACAGGAACGAGCAGTACTTC. This codes for CSAYDRNEQYF.

The table lists this clonotype with many counts. The V call is TRBV6-1, the J call TRBJ2-5; 15 positions match TRBD2. J was trimmed by 5 bases and V by 6 bases; bases with no gene match: 7. CDR3 size: 16 residues. Germline loops: CDR1 MNHNS, CDR2 SASEGT. CDR3 protein: CASRGLAGGRWETQYF. DNA for the CDR3: TGTGCCAGCAGGGGACTAGCGGGGGGCCGGTGGGAGACCCAGTACTTC.

V gene TRBV20-1 combines with J gene TRBJ2-1; D may be TRBD1 (5 bases). This CDR3 comprises 17 residues. V lost 6 bases and J 5 bases, leaving 26 bases between the germline ends. Germline V gene sequence: CDR1 DFQATT, CDR2 SNEGSKA (reference sequence). As DNA, the CDR3 is TGCAGTGCCCAGGAAACGTTTTCTCGGACATTGAACAATGAGCAGTTCTTC. This sequence encodes CSAQETFSRTLNNEQFF.

This clonotype was seen ten or more times. The rearrangement uses TRBV9 and TRBJ2-3; D remains unclear. There are 14 residues in the CDR3. Trimming pared 0 bases from V and 1 base from J, leaving 6 bases between. CDR1 and CDR2 (germline): SGDLS, YYNGEE. CDR3 in amino acids: CASSVGVGTDTQYF. CDR3 nucleotides: TGTGCCAGCAGCGTAGGGGTGGGCACAGATACGCAGTATTTT.

This sequence joins TRBV5-5 and TRBJ2-7; 14 nucleotides line up with TRBD2. V shed 2 bases and J 1 base; nucleotides not matched to a gene: 5. The CDR3 is 17 amino acids. CDR1 and CDR2 from the germline V gene are SGHKS and YYEKEE (reference sequence). CDR3 sequence (DNA): TGTGCCAGCAGCTTAGGACTAGCGGGGGGTATATCCTACGAGCAGTACTTC. It specifies CASSLGLAGGISYEQYF.

The table lists this clonotype with many counts. J is TRBJ2-3 and V is TRBV5-1; the match to TRBD1 covers 10 bases. The germline CDR1 and CDR2 sequences are SGHRS and YFSETQ. This CDR3 contains 17 residues. V lost 4 bases and J lost 5; bases outside the gene matches: 13. In DNA, the CDR3 is TGCGCCAGCAGCACCGGACAGGGGGGTAACTTTGGAGATACGCAGTATTTT. This sequence encodes CASSTGQGGNFGDTQYF.

Many counts were recorded for this clonotype. The DNA of the CDR3 is TGCAGTGCTAGAACAGGGGGCTTCTACAATGAGCAGTTCTTC. Its translation: CSARTGGFYNEQFF. The chain links TRBV20-1 to TRBJ2-1; 9 nucleotides line up with TRBD1. Germline CDR1 and CDR2: DFQATT and SNEGSKA (reference sequence). The length of the CDR3 is 14 residues. Trimming at V came to 2 bases and at J to 3 bases, leaving 2 bases not matched to a gene.

This clonotype turned up a few times. The V and J genes are TRBV9 and TRBJ2-3; possible D gene TRBD2, 6 bases. V dropped 1 base and J dropped 3 bases, with 12 bases sitting between them. CDR3 length: 15 residues. Germline CDR1 reads SGDLS; CDR2 reads YYNGEE. For the CDR3, the DNA is TGTGCCAGCAGCGTATATGGGGGGACGACAGATACGCAGTATTTT. Encoded protein: CASSVYGGTTDTQYF.

The V and J genes are TRBV20-1 and TRBJ1-5; 7 nucleotides agree with TRBD1. Per germline, CDR1 DFQATT and CDR2 SNEGSKA (reference sequence). V shed 6 bases and J 0 bases; nucleotides not matched to a gene: 8. CDR3 size: 15 residues. CDR3 DNA: TGCAGTGCCGAGGGGGCCGGCTATAGCAATCAGCCCCAGCATTTT. This sequence encodes CSAEGAGYSNQPQHF.

V is TRBV7-9 and J is TRBJ1-1, with D possibly TRBD1 on 5 matching bases. The CDR3 contains 12 residues. Germline loops: CDR1 SEHNR, CDR2 FQNEAQ (reference sequence). The germline V and J ends were trimmed by 8 bases and 1 base, with 8 bases remaining between them. CDR3 sequence (DNA): TGTGCCAGCGGGGACGGGAACACTGAAGCTTTCTTT. Protein: CASGDGNTEAFF.

V usage is TRBV10-3 and J usage is TRBJ2-1; 10 bases line up with TRBD2. The CDR3 sequence is 15 residues long. Per the germline V gene, CDR1 is ENHRY and CDR2 is SYGVKD. Germline trimming cut 2 bases from V and 3 bases from J; bases unmatched to any gene: 1. CDR3 sequence reads: CAISEGLAVYNEQFF. DNA for the CDR3: TGTGCCATCAGTGAGGGACTAGCGGTCTACAATGAGCAGTTCTTC.

This clonotype has just a few counts. The chain joins TRBV7-9 to TRBJ1-5, with D possibly being TRBD1 (5 bases). The length of the CDR3 is 15 residues. CDR1 is SEHNR, CDR2 FQNEAQ, per germline (reference sequence). Trimming stripped 5 bases from V and 9 bases from J, with 20 bases between. The CDR3 DNA follows: TGTGCCAGCAGCGTAAATGGGGCCCCACGGCGGCCCCAGCATTTT. This gives the protein CASSVNGAPRRPQHF. The variable domain in full, completed from reference TRBV7-9 and TRBJ1-5, reads DTGVSQNPRHKITKRGQNVTFRCDPISEHNRLYWYRQTLGQGPEFLTYFQNEAQLEKSRLLSDRFSAERPKGSFSTLEIQRTEQGDSAMYLCASSVNGAPRRPQHFGDGTRLSIL.

In DNA, the CDR3 is TGCGCCAGCAGCCAAGATAAATCGGGGGATACGCAGTATTTT. Amino acid sequence: CASSQDKSGDTQYF. V usage is TRBV4-3 and J usage is TRBJ2-3, with TRBD2 as a possible D gene (5 bases). With 0 bases removed from V and 6 bases from J, the gap between germline ends came to 10 bases. CDR3 size: 14 residues. Germline V gene data show CDR1 as LGHNA and CDR2 as YSLEER.

This clonotype occurred a few times. The CDR3 loop reads CASTTNLLKSTDTQYF. The CDR3 DNA follows: TGCGCCAGCACGACAAACCTGCTAAAAAGCACAGATACGCAGTATTTT. The chain is built from TRBV4-1 and TRBJ2-3; D remains ambiguous. Germline V gene data show CDR1 as MGHRA and CDR2 as YSYEKL. The CDR3 totals 16 residues. The germline V and J ends were trimmed by 7 bases and 0 bases, with 17 bases remaining between them.